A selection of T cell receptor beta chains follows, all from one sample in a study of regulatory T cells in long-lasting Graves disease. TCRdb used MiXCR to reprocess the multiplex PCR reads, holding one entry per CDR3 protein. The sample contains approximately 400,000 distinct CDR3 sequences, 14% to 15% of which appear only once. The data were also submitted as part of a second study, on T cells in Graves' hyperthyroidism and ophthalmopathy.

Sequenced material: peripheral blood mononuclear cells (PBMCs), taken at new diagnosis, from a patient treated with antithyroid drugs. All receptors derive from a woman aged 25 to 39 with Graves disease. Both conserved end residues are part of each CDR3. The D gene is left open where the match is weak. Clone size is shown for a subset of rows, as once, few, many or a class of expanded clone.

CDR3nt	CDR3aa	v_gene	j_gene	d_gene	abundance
TGTGCCAGCATTACCTCTGGGGCCAACGTCCTGACTTTC	CASITSGANVLTF	TRBV12-3/TRBV12-4	TRBJ2-6	NA	NA
TGTGCCAGCTCACCAACGGCCCTACCGGGGGGGCAATCACCCCTCCACTTT	CASSPTALPGGQSPLHF	TRBV18	TRBJ1-6	NA	few
TGTGCCAGCAGCGTAGGGGGCGGGAGAGGCTACAATGAGCAGTTCTTC	CASSVGGGRGYNEQFF	TRBV9	TRBJ2-1	TRBD2	NA
TGTGCCAGCTCACCGTGGGAAAGAAGCCAAGAGACCCAGTACTTC	CASSPWERSQETQYF	TRBV18	TRBJ2-5	NA	many
TGTGCCAGCTCACCAAAGGGGGCAGGCGGGACTAGCGAGCAGTACTTC	CASSPKGAGGTSEQYF	TRBV18	TRBJ2-7	NA	many
TGCAGCGTGGCAATCGACACCGGGGAGCTGTTTTTT	CSVAIDTGELFF	TRBV29-1	TRBJ2-2	NA	few
TGCAGTGCTAGAGTCTGGACTAGCACAGATACGCAGTATTTT	CSARVWTSTDTQYF	TRBV20-1	TRBJ2-3	NA	many
TGTGCCAGCAGCTTGGGAGCGACTAGCGGGATCGAGCAGTACTTC	CASSLGATSGIEQYF	TRBV5-6	TRBJ2-7	TRBD2	NA
TGTGCCAGCAGACCAACAGGGGAAGGGGAAAAACTGTTTTTT	CASRPTGEGEKLFF	TRBV2	TRBJ1-4	TRBD1	NA
TGCAGTGCCATTCATTCCGGGACTAGCGCTTACGAGCAGTACTTC	CSAIHSGTSAYEQYF	TRBV20-1	TRBJ2-7	TRBD2	many
TGTGCCAGCAGCCAAAATCGATTCGAAGCTTTCTTT	CASSQNRFEAFF	TRBV7-2	TRBJ1-1	NA	many
TGCGCCAGCAGCGGGGGCTCTTGGAATGAGCAGTTCTTC	CASSGGSWNEQFF	TRBV5-1	TRBJ2-1	NA	NA
TGTGCCAGCAGTGCAAACTACCGAGGGAGCACAGATACGCAGTATTTT	CASSANYRGSTDTQYF	TRBV27	TRBJ2-3	NA	many
TGTGCCAGCAGCTCACCCGGGACAGGGTTAACAGATACGCAGTATTTT	CASSSPGTGLTDTQYF	TRBV11-2	TRBJ2-3	TRBD1	many
TGTGCCAGCAGCCAAGTCGGTTCGAAGACCCAGTACTTC	CASSQVGSKTQYF	TRBV3-1	TRBJ2-5	NA	many
TGTGCCAGCAGCGTAGCTATACTATCCGATACGCAGTATTTT	CASSVAILSDTQYF	TRBV9	TRBJ2-3	NA	few
TGTGCCAGCAGTTTTACGGGAGGGATGACCTACGAGCAGTACTTC	CASSFTGGMTYEQYF	TRBV28	TRBJ2-7	TRBD2	many
TGTGCGACACAGGGGAAAAATTCACCCCTCCACTTT	CATQGKNSPLHF	TRBV19	TRBJ1-6	TRBD1	NA
TGTGCCAGCAGCTTGGGGGCAGGGCTTCATGAGAATGGCTACACCTTC	CASSLGAGLHENGYTF	TRBV5-6	TRBJ1-2	NA	many
TGTGCCAGCAGTTTCGGGGTAACTTTTGGAAACACCATATATTTT	CASSFGVTFGNTIYF	TRBV12-3/TRBV12-4	TRBJ1-3	NA	few
TGTGCCAGCAGCGCAATAACTGGGGCCAACGTCCTGACTTTC	CASSAITGANVLTF	TRBV9	TRBJ2-6	NA	many
TGTGCCAGCAGCCCTCGGCGGCAGGGAACCTACGAGCAGTACTTC	CASSPRRQGTYEQYF	TRBV3-1	TRBJ2-7	NA	many
TGTGCCTGGAGTATGAACGAGCAGTACTTC	CAWSMNEQYF	TRBV30	TRBJ2-7	NA	many
TGTGCCAGCAGCCAGGGACATGAGCAGTTCTTC	CASSQGHEQFF	TRBV3-1	TRBJ2-1	NA	many
TGCGCCAGCAGCTGGCGGGAGGGTATATACAATGAGCAGTTCTTC	CASSWREGIYNEQFF	TRBV5-1	TRBJ2-1	TRBD2	few
TGTGCCATCAGTAGGGGACAGGTCTACGAGCAGTACTTC	CAISRGQVYEQYF	TRBV10-3	TRBJ2-7	TRBD1	NA
TGTGCCAGCAGCGTAGGGTCCGACCCCGGGGAGCTGTTTTTT	CASSVGSDPGELFF	TRBV9	TRBJ2-2	NA	NA
TGTGCCAGCAGACTTGGGGGCTATGGCTACACCTTC	CASRLGGYGYTF	TRBV5-6	TRBJ1-2	NA	NA
TGCGCCAGCAGCATTACTAGCGTCGCCTACAATGAGCAGTTCTTC	CASSITSVAYNEQFF	TRBV5-1	TRBJ2-1	TRBD2	NA
TGTGCCAGCAGCCGAGAGCTAGCGGGGATGGTAGATACGCAGTATTTT	CASSRELAGMVDTQYF	TRBV3-1	TRBJ2-3	TRBD2	many
TGTGCCAGCAGCCGTCCAGGGGCGAGCTACGAGCAGTACTTC	CASSRPGASYEQYF	TRBV3-1	TRBJ2-7	NA	many
TGTGCCAGCAGAGGGTACGACAATGAGCAGTTCTTC	CASRGYDNEQFF	TRBV7-3	TRBJ2-1	NA	many
TGTGCCAGCAGCGGCACCGGGACAGGGTTTGGCTACACCTTC	CASSGTGTGFGYTF	TRBV9	TRBJ1-2	TRBD1	NA
TGTGCCAGCAGTCCCGCCCTGCGGACTGAAGCTTTCTTT	CASSPALRTEAFF	TRBV6-2/TRBV6-3	TRBJ1-1	NA	NA
TGTGCCTGGAGATCTTTCAGGGATTCACCCCTCCACTTT	CAWRSFRDSPLHF	TRBV30	TRBJ1-6	NA	NA
TGTGCCAGCAGCGCACCCCCGGGGGACAGGGGCAACACCGGGGAGCTGTTTTTT	CASSAPPGDRGNTGELFF	TRBV9	TRBJ2-2	TRBD1	NA
TGCAGTGTCCTGAGCCGGGTCGGGGAGCTGTTTTTT	CSVLSRVGELFF	TRBV20-1	TRBJ2-2	NA	many
TGTGCCAGCAGTTCGAGCTCCTATAATTCACCCCTCCACTTT	CASSSSSYNSPLHF	TRBV27	TRBJ1-6	NA	many
TGTGCCAGCAGCTTAGTGGGCCAGGGCATCAATCAGCCCCAGCATTTT	CASSLVGQGINQPQHF	TRBV7-9	TRBJ1-5	NA	few
TGTGCCAGCAGCTCCAGACTAGCGGGAGGGCAAGAGACCCAGTACTTC	CASSSRLAGGQETQYF	TRBV7-9	TRBJ2-5	TRBD2	many
TGCAGTGCGCCCTCGAGCAATTCCTACGAGCAGTACTTC	CSAPSSNSYEQYF	TRBV20-1	TRBJ2-7	NA	many
TGTGCCAGCCCATCAAAATTAGCGGGAGGGCCTGGGGATACGCAGTATTTT	CASPSKLAGGPGDTQYF	TRBV11-3	TRBJ2-3	TRBD2	few
TGCAGCGTTCGGGAAGAGACCCAGTACTTC	CSVREETQYF	TRBV29-1	TRBJ2-5	NA	many
TGTGCCAGCAGCCCTCGAGGGGGGCCAACGCAGTATTTT	CASSPRGGPTQYF	TRBV11-2	TRBJ2-3	NA	many
TGTGCCAGCAGCTTAACCGAGCACGAGCAGTACTTC	CASSLTEHEQYF	TRBV11-2	TRBJ2-7	NA	NA
TGCGCCAGCAGCCTGGGGGGGGTTGAGGCCTACGAGCAGTACTTC	CASSLGGVEAYEQYF	TRBV4-1	TRBJ2-7	TRBD2	NA
TGTGCCAGCAGTTGGGGCGAGGGCAGGGGGTACGAGCAGTACTTC	CASSWGEGRGYEQYF	TRBV12-3/TRBV12-4	TRBJ2-7	TRBD1	many
TGCAGTGCTACCTCCGCGACAGGGGTTGGAAACACCATATATTTT	CSATSATGVGNTIYF	TRBV20-1	TRBJ1-3	TRBD1	many
TGTGCCAGCAGTACGGGACTAGCGGCCAGTGAGACCCAGTACTTC	CASSTGLAASETQYF	TRBV6-1	TRBJ2-5	TRBD2	many
TGTGCCAGCAAAACAGGGGGCCTAGAACGCTACACCTTC	CASKTGGLERYTF	TRBV6-1	TRBJ1-2	TRBD1	many
TGTGCCAGCAGCCAACTCCTCCTAGTACACTACCTATACGAGCAGTACTTC	CASSQLLLVHYLYEQYF	TRBV4-2	TRBJ2-7	NA	NA
TGCGCCAGCAGCACCACGAACACCGGGGAGCTGTTTTTT	CASSTTNTGELFF	TRBV5-1	TRBJ2-2	NA	many